The 14 T cell receptor beta chains in this list originate from one sample, sequenced in a study of blood T cell repertoires in COVID-19. Here immunoSEQ multiplex PCR was the method, and the copy in TCRdb shows in-frame clones only, minus some. This table has 84,000 or so clones, 65% to 85% appearing once. The specimen sequenced was peripheral blood. These TCRs come from a woman of 80 years or more with acute or convalescent COVID-19.

The V and J genes are TRBV19 and TRBJ1-5; 8 bases fit TRBD1. The V gene's germline CDR1 is LNHDA and CDR2 SQIVND (reference sequence). This CDR3 is 15 amino acids long. The V segment lost 6 bases and the J segment 4 bases; nucleotides outside the gene matches: 8. CDR3 sequence reads: CASRTSRDRNQPQHF. For the CDR3, the DNA is TGTGCCAGTAGGACGTCCCGGGACAGGAATCAGCCCCAGCATTTT.

The chain joins TRBV18 to TRBJ2-2; D might be TRBD2 (5 bases). The CDR3 loop spans 15 amino acids. The V gene lost 4 bases and the J gene lost 1 base, with 10 bases spanning the gap. Germline CDR1 reads KGHSH; CDR2 reads LQKENI. As DNA, the CDR3 is TGTGCCAGCTCACTCCGGACTGGGAACACCGGGGAGCTGTTTTTT. It yields the protein CASSLRTGNTGELFF.

The chain employs TRBV11-2 and TRBJ2-5, with 7 nucleotides matching TRBD2. V shed 6 bases and J 4 bases; nucleotides not matched to a gene: 5. CDR1 is SGHAT and CDR2 is FQNNGV in the germline V gene. This CDR3 contains 13 residues. CDR3 bases: TGTGCCAGCAGTCACCCGGGGGGAGAGACCCAGTACTTC. Translation gives CASSHPGGETQYF.

The chain links TRBV30 to TRBJ2-1; D unclear. The CDR3 is 11 residues long. Trimming stripped 1 base from V and 8 bases from J, with 6 bases between. Germline-derived CDR1 and CDR2 are GTSNPN and SVGIG (reference sequence). In DNA, the CDR3 is TGTGCCTGGAGTGGGCTCGATGAGCAGTTCTTC. The encoded protein is CAWSGLDEQFF.

The rearrangement links TRBV6-2 or TRBV6-3 to TRBJ1-1; 10 nucleotides line up with TRBD1. In germline, CDR1 is MNHEY, CDR2 SVGEGT. The V and J ends lost 4 bases and 5 bases, in that order; junction bases with no gene match: 7. The length of the CDR3 is 15 residues. The CDR3 spells CASSLTGGVGTEAFF. The CDR3 nucleotides are TGTGCCAGCAGTTTGACAGGGGGCGTTGGGACTGAAGCTTTCTTT.

The CDR3 protein is CASNTILETQYF. In DNA, the CDR3 is TGTGCCAGCAACACGATCCTGGAGACCCAGTACTTC. The V call is TRBV28, the J call TRBJ2-5; D uncertain. Trimming removed 7 bases from V and 5 bases from J, with 11 bases in between. Germline assignment: CDR1 MDHEN and CDR2 SYDVKM. The CDR3 contains 12 residues.

The rearrangement joins TRBV18 to TRBJ2-5, with 7 bases aligning to TRBD1. The CDR3 sequence is 15 residues long. V was pared by 3 bases and J by 2 bases, with 6 bases of the junction left unmatched. Germline-derived CDR1 and CDR2 are KGHSH and LQKENI. CDR3 region: CASSPYRGQQETQYF. The CDR3 coding sequence is TGTGCCAGCTCACCGTACAGGGGACAACAAGAGACCCAGTACTTC.

This clone appeared a few times. The chain carries TRBV7-3 and TRBJ1-1, with no clear D. CDR1 is SGHTA, CDR2 FQGTGA, per germline. Trimming took off 2 bases at V and 5 bases at J, with 9 bases between the two ends. The CDR3 covers 13 residues. This CDR3 reads CASSLLRSTEAFF. CDR3 in DNA: TGTGCCAGCAGCTTACTAAGGAGTACTGAAGCTTTCTTT.

The sample holds a few counts of this clone. The chain is built from TRBV28 and TRBJ1-2; D call uncertain. The V end lost 2 bases, the J end lost 8 bases, and 9 bases lay between the germline ends. Per germline, CDR1 MDHEN and CDR2 SYDVKM. There are 12 residues in the CDR3. The CDR3 region has the DNA TGTGCCAGCAGTTTAGCGGATTTCGGCTACACCTTC. Its protein product is CASSLADFGYTF.

The chain carries TRBV4-3 and TRBJ2-1, with 11 bases lining up with TRBD1. Germline V gives CDR1 LGHNA, CDR2 YSLEER. V lost 2 bases to trimming and J lost 6 bases; unmatched junction nucleotides: 3. The CDR3 length is 15 residues. This chain's CDR3 is CASSQQGQGGNEQFF. Here the CDR3 DNA reads TGCGCCAGCAGCCAACAGGGACAGGGGGGCAATGAGCAGTTCTTC.

V usage is TRBV19 and J usage is TRBJ1-4; 10 bases match TRBD1. Trimming removed 3 bases from V and 5 bases from J; junction bases left unmatched: 9. The germline CDR1 and CDR2 sequences are LNHDA and SQIVND (reference sequence). CDR3 length equals 17 residues. CDR3 loop: CASSMANLGQGNEKLFF. CDR3 coding DNA: TGTGCCAGTAGTATGGCGAATTTGGGACAGGGGAATGAAAAACTGTTTTTT.

The chain uses TRBV18 and TRBJ2-7; no clear D. The CDR3 totals 14 residues. Looked up from germline, CDR1 is KGHSH and CDR2 is LQKENI. V was cut by 2 bases and J by 3 bases, with 11 bases left in between. In DNA, the CDR3 is TGTGCCAGCTCACCAGGGCTGATGAACTACGAGCAGTACTTC. Translation: CASSPGLMNYEQYF.

This chain uses TRBV9 with TRBJ2-1; 15 positions agree with TRBD2. This CDR3 contains 21 residues. Germline CDR1 and CDR2: SGDLS and YYNGEE. J gave up 7 bases and V 0 bases, and 17 bases lay outside the gene matches. The CDR3 region has the DNA TGTGCCAGCAGCGTAGCTACCTGGTCAGGACTAGCGGGAGGGCCGGAAAATGAGCAGTTCTTC. It specifies CASSVATWSGLAGGPENEQFF.

The chain is built from TRBV2 and TRBJ2-5; D perhaps matches TRBD1 (5 bases). The germline V and J ends were trimmed by 2 bases and 4 bases, with 11 bases remaining between them. The CDR3 sequence is 14 residues long. Germline CDR1 SNHLY, CDR2 FYNNEI. CDR3: CASSEQGPRETQYF. The CDR3 coding sequence is TGTGCCAGCAGTGAACAGGGCCCCCGAGAGACCCAGTACTTC.